The present TCR beta chain was sequenced within a study of spatial heterogeneity in lung cancer. This clonotype was detected many times. In TCRdb, the 5' RACE reads were re-called with MiXCR into one record per CDR3 protein. This sample has around 4,800 distinct CDR3 sequences, with over 15% found just once. Time point: sample taken at primary tumor resection. Unsorted samples of tumor, nontumor lung or frozen PBMC had their whole RNA sequenced. The V end was cut by 4 bases, the J end by 6 bases, with 15 bases between. CDR1 is MNHNY and CDR2 is SVGAGI in the germline V gene (reference sequence). The CDR3 totals 15 residues.

The sequences come from PBMCs, collected at surgery. This clonotype was obtained from a male donor with early-stage non-small cell lung cancer. The genes are TRBV6-6 and TRBJ2-2; the D gene is possibly TRBD2 (7 bases). DNA for the CDR3: TGTGCCAGCAGTTTCGGGGGGCGCGTCTCCGGGGAGCTGTTTTTT. Residues: CASSFGGRVSGELFF.